This TCR beta chain emerged from a study of cytomegalovirus exposure and HLA in healthy donors. Study conclusions and caveats: In presence/absence analyses, roughly uniform sequencing depth across donors was assumed. According to a later analysis, most TCR beta chains associated with CMV appeared HLA-restricted.

The PCR had 60 Vbeta and 13 Jbeta primers. The assay was immunoSEQ multiplex PCR, and TCRdb's table has in-frame clones only and misses some. In the table there are 110,000 or so clones, 67% of which are singletons. The CDR3 loop spans 14 amino acids. Germline CDR1 reads LNHNV; CDR2 reads YYDKDF (reference sequence). Trimming left V 6 bases short and J 1 base short, with 10 bases between. In the case of this clone: No antigen is known for it.

This receptor was taken from a young man in good health and CMV-seropositive. The chain carries TRBV15 and TRBJ1-5; perhaps TRBD1 as D (6 bases). The sequencing sample was made of PBMCs. In nucleotides, the CDR3 is TGTGCCACCAGTCAACAGGGAAGCAATCAGCCCCAGCATTTT. Protein sequence: CATSQQGSNQPQHF.